This is a list of T cell receptor beta chains from one sample in a study of T cell changes during pregnancy in multiple sclerosis. Repertoires were generated with immunoSEQ multiplex PCR, while TCRdb's copy carries only in-frame clones and drops some. Of tens of thousands of clones listed, 90% to 95% are singletons. The material was CD4+ T cells from peripheral blood mononuclear cells, obtained after pregnancy. These receptors were obtained from a female donor with multiple sclerosis, enrolled in a pregnancy study. Each CDR3 is given with its conserved first and last residue. The order of the fields is D gene, J gene, V gene, clone size, CDR3 protein, CDR3 DNA. D genes are given only for firm matches. Clone size, where shown, is once, few, many, or a class for clones that have expanded.

NA	TRBJ1-2	TRBV20-1	NA	CSSWWRGYTF	TGCAGTTCCTGGTGGAGGGGCTACACCTTC
TRBD1	TRBJ1-1	TRBV5-1	once	CASSSGQGWTEAFF	TGCGCCAGCAGTTCTGGACAGGGATGGACTGAAGCTTTCTTT
TRBD1	TRBJ2-4	TRBV30	NA	CAWSVDRGNIQYF	TGTGCCTGGAGTGTAGACAGGGGAAACATTCAGTACTTC
TRBD2	TRBJ2-5	TRBV29-1	NA	CSVTSGSETQYF	TGCAGCGTGACTAGCGGGAGTGAGACCCAGTACTTC
NA	TRBJ1-2	TRBV18	NA	CASSPLDTMYGYTF	TGTGCCAGCTCACCACTGGACACAATGTATGGCTACACCTTC
TRBD2	TRBJ2-7	TRBV7-2	NA	CASSLGLGLAGLRSYEQYF	TGTGCCAGCAGCTTAGGGTTGGGACTAGCGGGACTCCGCTCCTACGAGCAGTACTTC
NA	TRBJ2-6	TRBV19	once	CASSILGTRSGANVLTF	TGTGCCAGTAGTATACTGGGCACCCGCTCTGGGGCCAACGTCCTGACTTTC
TRBD1	TRBJ2-6	TRBV28	once	CASSLEGRGPGANVLTF	TGTGCCAGCAGTTTAGAGGGCAGGGGGCCTGGGGCCAACGTCCTGACTTTC
TRBD1	TRBJ2-2	TRBV6-6	NA	CASTRGQGTGELFF	TGTGCCAGCACCAGGGGACAGGGAACCGGGGAGCTGTTTTTT
TRBD2	TRBJ2-3	TRBV9	NA	CASSVGSSGITDTQYF	TGTGCCAGCAGCGTAGGGTCTAGCGGGATCACAGATACGCAGTATTTT
NA	TRBJ2-3	TRBV5-1	few	CASSLDQNTDTQYF	TGCGCCAGCAGCTTGGACCAGAACACAGATACGCAGTATTTT
TRBD1	TRBJ2-5	TRBV30	NA	CAWREKGAGTQYF	TGTGCCTGGAGGGAGAAGGGGGCGGGGACCCAGTACTTC
TRBD2	TRBJ2-5	TRBV29-1	NA	CSVTPPAGRGETQYF	TGCAGCGTCACCCCCCCGGCAGGGAGGGGAGAGACCCAGTACTTC
TRBD2	TRBJ2-1	TRBV6-4	NA	CASSEAGGPGNEQFF	TGTGCCAGCAGTGAGGCGGGAGGGCCTGGAAATGAGCAGTTCTTC
NA	TRBJ1-1	TRBV10-2	NA	CASRDISNTEAFF	TGCGCCAGCAGGGACATCTCGAACACTGAAGCTTTCTTT
NA	TRBJ2-3	TRBV4-1	NA	CASSQVIPLGNTDTQYF	TGCGCCAGCAGCCAAGTAATCCCACTAGGGAACACAGATACGCAGTATTTT
NA	TRBJ2-7	TRBV10-3	NA	CAISGGPRQYF	TGTGCCATCAGTGGAGGCCCGAGGCAGTACTTC
NA	TRBJ2-3	TRBV29-1	NA	CSVVGGGTDTQYF	TGCAGCGTTGTCGGAGGGGGCACAGATACGCAGTATTTT
TRBD2	TRBJ2-3	TRBV6-5	NA	CASTPGGPIDTQYF	TGTGCCAGCACACCGGGAGGGCCGATAGATACGCAGTATTTT
NA	TRBJ2-3	TRBV6-1	NA	CASTRTDTQYF	TGTGCCAGCACCAGGACAGATACGCAGTATTTT
NA	TRBJ2-1	TRBV5-1	NA	CASSTGNSYNEQFF	TGCGCCAGCAGTACAGGGAATTCCTACAATGAGCAGTTCTTC
TRBD2	TRBJ2-1	TRBV30	NA	CAWNPGLPLDEQFF	TGTGCCTGGAATCCGGGACTACCACTCGATGAGCAGTTCTTC
TRBD2	TRBJ2-7	TRBV30	NA	CAWSVPGLLHEQYF	TGTGCCTGGAGTGTACCGGGACTATTGCACGAGCAGTACTTC
NA	TRBJ2-1	TRBV7-3	NA	CASSLHVRGNEQFF	TGTGCCAGCAGCTTACACGTTCGGGGCAATGAGCAGTTCTTC
NA	TRBJ2-5	TRBV5-4	NA	CASSRVAEQETQYF	TGTGCCAGCAGCAGAGTAGCGGAACAAGAGACCCAGTACTTC
TRBD2	TRBJ2-1	TRBV5-1	NA	CASSFRTSGRLGEQFF	TGCGCCAGCAGCTTCCGGACTAGCGGGAGGTTGGGTGAGCAGTTCTTC
TRBD1	TRBJ2-2	TRBV4-2	NA	CASSLAGTGPTGELFF	TGTGCCAGCAGCCTGGCCGGGACAGGGCCCACCGGGGAGCTGTTTTTT
NA	TRBJ2-2	TRBV29-1	NA	CSAGDGELFF	TGCAGCGCCGGAGACGGGGAGCTGTTTTTT
TRBD2	TRBJ2-5	TRBV5-1	NA	CASSLAGGETQYF	TGCGCCAGCAGCTTGGCGGGAGGAGAGACCCAGTACTTC
TRBD1	TRBJ2-1	TRBV5-1	once	CASSLGDRGTYNEQFF	TGCGCCAGCAGCTTGGGGGACAGGGGAACATACAATGAGCAGTTCTTC
NA	TRBJ1-4	TRBV11-2	NA	CASSLGSWREELFF	TGTGCCAGCAGCTTAGGTTCGTGGCGGGAGGAACTGTTTTTT
NA	TRBJ2-1	TRBV19	NA	CASRFRQANEQFF	TGTGCCAGTAGGTTCCGGCAGGCTAATGAGCAGTTCTTC
NA	TRBJ1-6	TRBV2	NA	CASSAGYNSPLHF	TGTGCCAGCAGTGCGGGGTATAATTCACCCCTCCACTTT
TRBD2	TRBJ2-1	TRBV27	once	CASSFNLAGGSEQFF	TGTGCCAGCAGTTTTAACCTAGCGGGTGGATCGGAGCAGTTCTTC
NA	TRBJ1-5	TRBV28	NA	CASDGSNQPQHF	TGTGCCAGCGACGGGAGCAATCAGCCCCAGCATTTT
TRBD2	TRBJ2-7	TRBV19	NA	CASSIAGTSGISYEQYF	TGTGCCAGTAGTATAGCCGGAACTAGCGGGATATCCTACGAGCAGTACTTC
TRBD2	TRBJ2-2	TRBV7-2	once	CASSLAPSGRGSTGELFF	TGTGCCAGCAGCTTAGCGCCTAGCGGGAGGGGAAGCACCGGGGAGCTGTTTTTT
TRBD1	TRBJ2-5	TRBV9	once	CASSVGLGTGAWETQYF	TGTGCCAGCAGCGTAGGGTTGGGGACAGGGGCGTGGGAGACCCAGTACTTC
NA	TRBJ2-5	TRBV7-2	NA	CASSPFRVNQETQYF	TGTGCCAGCAGCCCGTTCAGGGTTAACCAAGAGACCCAGTACTTC
NA	TRBJ2-7	TRBV6-6	NA	CASSYGASEQYF	TGTGCCAGCAGTTACGGGGCATCCGAGCAGTACTTC
NA	TRBJ1-4	TRBV19	NA	CASGRLRITTNEKLFF	TGTGCCAGTGGAAGGCTGAGGATTACAACTAATGAAAAACTGTTTTTT
TRBD1	TRBJ1-2	TRBV10-1	NA	CASGVDRRHGYTF	TGCGCCAGCGGAGTGGACAGGCGGCATGGCTACACCTTC
TRBD1	TRBJ1-5	TRBV12-5	NA	CASGLVLGQGRQPQHF	TGTGCTAGTGGTTTGGTACTTGGACAGGGTCGGCAGCCCCAGCATTTT
NA	TRBJ2-2	TRBV29-1	NA	CSVANYGNTGELFF	TGCAGCGTTGCCAACTACGGGAACACCGGGGAGCTGTTTTTT
TRBD2	TRBJ2-3	TRBV27	NA	CVSSLGVTSGGGPDTQYF	TGTGTCAGCAGTTTAGGGGTGACTAGCGGGGGGGGCCCAGATACGCAGTATTTT